This T cell receptor beta chain was found in a study of blood T cell repertoires in COVID-19. Across the study: Donors in the United States, Italy and Spain gave samples during acute or convalescent COVID-19. PBMCs, B-cell-depleted T cells, or T cells were the source of the cDNA or gDNA that made up the material.

Per the original data handling: Scientists estimated how many nucleated cells there were by amplifying reference gene primers. The repertoire was sequenced with immunoSEQ multiplex PCR; TCRdb's copy has only in-frame clones and lacks some. V, J and clone size derive from that table, while D and trimming were established from the DNA sequence. The sample consists of 130,000 to 150,000 clones, around 90% of them appearing once. Trimming took 3 bases from V and 4 from J; bases not matched to a gene: 5. There are 16 residues in the CDR3. The germline CDR1 and CDR2 sequences are SGHVS and FQNEAQ. The TCR was taken from a woman aged 50 to 60 with acute or convalescent COVID-19. The sample comprised peripheral blood. J is TRBJ2-2 and V is TRBV7-8; 10 nucleotides align to TRBD2. The CDR3 DNA reads as TGTGCCAGCAGCTTGTACCTAGCGGGAGTCACCGGGGAGCTGTTTTTT. It is translated as CASSLYLAGVTGELFF.